Listed here are 27 T cell receptor beta chains from one sample, sequenced in a study of T-cell memory formation after mild COVID-19. TCRdb independently ran MiXCR on the 5' RACE reads; one entry per CDR3 protein. Of around 200,000 distinct CDR3 sequences in the sample, around 16% were seen once. The sample was PBMCs or a T cell subset sorted from them (not recorded which). The receptors were gathered from an adult woman who had mild COVID-19 (a few samples of this study predate the infection). Cell type and time point are not known.

This clonotype was detected a few times. The rearrangement links TRBV20-1 to TRBJ2-1; 14 bases agree with TRBD2. V lost 3 bases to trimming and J lost 9 bases; unmatched junction nucleotides: 7. In germline, CDR1 is DFQATT, CDR2 SNEGSKA (reference sequence). The CDR3 spans 15 residues. The CDR3 is CSARPGLAGVGEQFF. The CDR3 nucleotides are TGCAGTGCTAGGCCGGGACTAGCGGGAGTAGGTGAGCAGTTCTTC.

This clonotype was seen a handful of times. The chain links TRBV7-9 to TRBJ1-2, with 10 bases identical to TRBD1. CDR1 and CDR2 from the germline V gene are SEHNR and FQNEAQ (reference sequence). J lost 5 bases, V lost 3 bases, and 3 bases had no gene match. This CDR3 spans 14 amino acids. CDR3 sequence reads: CASSLTGGEYGYTF. CDR3 bases: TGTGCCAGCAGCTTGACAGGGGGCGAGTATGGCTACACCTTC.

The chain has TRBV3-1 and TRBJ2-1, with 8 bases identical to TRBD2. CDR1 and CDR2 (germline): LGHDT, YNNKEL (reference sequence). V lost 3 bases to trimming and J lost 11 bases; unmatched junction nucleotides: 6. The CDR3 is 13 residues long. Here the CDR3 DNA reads TGTGCCAGCAGCCATTCCGCGGGGGGTCAGCAGTTCTTC. Translation gives CASSHSAGGQQFF.

The chain recombines TRBV5-5 with TRBJ2-1; tentatively, D is TRBD2 (6 bases). The V end lost 0 bases, the J end lost 4 bases, and 14 bases lay between the germline ends. Germline CDR1 is SGHKS and CDR2 is YYEKEE (reference sequence). The CDR3 is made up of 16 amino acids. DNA for the CDR3: TGTGCCAGCAGCTTGGCCGGGGGTTTAGCGTACAATGAGCAGTTCTTC. Protein: CASSLAGGLAYNEQFF.

The V call is TRBV7-9, the J call TRBJ1-5; 7 bases line up with TRBD1. The CDR3 extends over 18 amino acids. With 5 bases clipped from V and 4 bases from J, the junction kept 17 bases outside the gene matches. Germline CDR1 reads SEHNR; CDR2 reads FQNEAQ (reference sequence). CDR3: CASSGGLKQGLRNQPQHF. DNA for the CDR3: TGTGCCAGCAGCGGGGGCTTGAAACAGGGGTTAAGGAATCAGCCCCAGCATTTT.

This clonotype was counted between two and nine times. The gene calls are TRBV11-3 and TRBJ2-5; no reliable D call. The CDR3 sequence is 13 residues long. Germline CDR1 is SGHNT and CDR2 is YENEEA. With 1 base removed from V and 1 base from J, the gap between germline ends came to 4 bases. The CDR3 here is CASSLASQETQYF. The DNA for the CDR3 is TGTGCCAGCAGCTTAGCCAGCCAAGAGACCCAGTACTTC. Full variable domain (missing parts from reference TRBV11-3 and TRBJ2-5): EAGVVQSPRYKIIEKKQPVAFWCNPISGHNTLYWYLQNLGQGPELLIRYENEEAVDDSQLPKDRFSAERLKGVDSTLKIQPAELGDSAVYLCASSLASQETQYFGPGTRLLVL.

The CDR3 DNA follows: TGTGCCAGCAGTTACCGGGGGTTGGGAGGTGAAGCTTTCTTT. It codes for CASSYRGLGGEAFF. The V and J genes are TRBV6-5 and TRBJ1-1; possibly TRBD1 for D (5 bases). From germline, CDR1 is MNHEY and CDR2 SVGAGI. V lost 2 bases and J 7 bases, leaving 14 bases between the germline ends. This CDR3 has 14 residues.

This clonotype came up a few times. The rearrangement links TRBV15 to TRBJ2-1; tentatively, D is TRBD2 (5 bases). Germline V gives CDR1 LNHNV, CDR2 YYDKDF (reference sequence). This CDR3 spans 12 amino acids. V was clipped by 4 bases and J by 9 bases, with 10 bases between them. The CDR3 DNA sequence: TGTGCCACCAGCACAACTAGGGCTGAGCAGTTCTTC. Translated: CATSTTRAEQFF.

The chain employs TRBV9 and TRBJ2-7; D call uncertain. V shed 2 bases and J shed 0 bases, with 6 bases lying between them. Germline V CDR1 and CDR2: SGDLS, YYNGEE. The CDR3 spans 13 residues. The CDR3: CASSVGISYEQYF. For the CDR3, the DNA is TGTGCCAGCAGCGTCGGCATCTCCTACGAGCAGTACTTC.

This chain joins TRBV12-3 or TRBV12-4 and TRBJ1-3; TRBD1 is a possible D gene (5 bases). This CDR3 is 15 amino acids long. The ends were cut back, 7 bases at V and 4 bases at J, with 17 bases in the middle. The CDR3 protein is CASTNAGTSGNTIYF. CDR3 DNA sequence: TGTGCCAGCACCAATGCCGGGACCTCGGGAAACACCATATATTTT.

This clonotype was detected a few times. This chain links TRBV20-1 with TRBJ1-2; D is ambiguous. This CDR3 spans 12 amino acids. V lost 5 bases to trimming and J lost 1 base, with 8 bases between them. Germline lookup yields CDR1 DFQATT and CDR2 SNEGSKA (reference sequence). Here the CDR3 DNA reads TGCAGTGCTCCAGGAATTAACTATGGCTACACCTTC. Amino acids: CSAPGINYGYTF.

This clonotype has a count of ten or more. The V gene is TRBV29-1, the J gene TRBJ2-1; D remains unclear. This CDR3 is 15 amino acids long. Trimming removed 4 bases from V and 4 bases from J, with 17 bases in between. CDR1 is SQVTM and CDR2 is ANQGSEA in the germline V gene. The CDR3 nucleotides read TGCAGCGTTGGACGGGTAGGTCGAGAGTACAATGAGCAGTTCTTC. Encoded protein: CSVGRVGREYNEQFF.

This clonotype showed up just a few times. The chain combines TRBV4-1 with TRBJ1-3, with D possibly matching TRBD1 (6 bases). V dropped 3 bases and J dropped 4 bases, with 16 bases sitting between them. Looked up from germline, CDR1 is MGHRA and CDR2 is YSYEKL. The CDR3 totals 16 residues. Here the CDR3 DNA reads TGCGCCAGCAGCCAGAAGACAGGAGGGTTCGGAAACACCATATATTTT. Amino acid sequence: CASSQKTGGFGNTIYF.

This clonotype was counted at least ten times. The chain employs TRBV7-3 and TRBJ2-4; D tentatively reads TRBD1 or TRBD2 (5 bases each). V lost 6 bases to trimming and J lost 9 bases, with 18 bases between them. Germline V lookup: CDR1 SGHTA, CDR2 FQGTGA. This CDR3 region has 14 residues. CDR3 in amino acids: CASSSGPQESIQYF. In DNA, the CDR3 is TGTGCCAGCAGTTCGGGGCCGCAGGAAAGCATTCAGTACTTC.

This clonotype turned up a few times. CDR3 loop: CASSFGLQGELFF. In DNA, the CDR3 is TGTGCCAGCAGTTTTGGGCTACAGGGGGAGCTGTTTTTT. The chain couples TRBV12-3 or TRBV12-4 to TRBJ2-2; the D is unclear. CDR3 length: 13 amino acids. V was pared by 3 bases and J by 8 bases, with 10 bases between.

The chain is built from TRBV12-3 or TRBV12-4 and TRBJ1-2; possibly TRBD1 for D (5 bases). The CDR3 sequence is 13 residues long. V gave up 6 bases and J gave up 4 bases, with 12 bases separating them. CDR3 nucleotide sequence: TGTGCCAGCAGCCGAGGGGAGGCCTATGGCTACACCTTC. It specifies CASSRGEAYGYTF.

The chain uses TRBV5-1 and TRBJ1-2, with D perhaps matching TRBD1 (5 bases). The CDR3 totals 16 residues. Germline lookup yields CDR1 SGHRS and CDR2 YFSETQ. V lost 0 bases, J lost 0 bases, and 12 bases lay in between. The DNA of the CDR3 is TGCGCCAGCAGCTTGGGTACAGGAGCATCTAACTATGGCTACACCTTC. This encodes CASSLGTGASNYGYTF. The full variable domain, in which reference TRBV5-1 and TRBJ1-2 provide the parts outside the CDR3, is KAGVTQTPRYLIKTRGQQVTLSCSPISGHRSVSWYQQTPGQGLQFLFEYFSETQRNKGNFPGRFSGRQFSNSRSEMNVSTLELGDSALYLCASSLGTGASNYGYTFGSGTRLTVV.

This clonotype was seen more than once but under ten times. The chain couples TRBV11-3 to TRBJ2-7; no definite D call. Germline-derived CDR1 and CDR2 are SGHNT and YENEEA. The CDR3 consists of 13 residues. V lost 5 bases to trimming and J lost 4 bases, with 12 bases between them. CDR3 amino acids: CASSLGAEYEQYF. CDR3 DNA sequence: TGTGCCAGCAGCCTGGGTGCCGAATACGAGCAGTACTTC.

V and J are TRBV4-1 and TRBJ2-4; 16 bases are a match to TRBD2. The CDR3 consists of 17 residues. Germline V lookup: CDR1 MGHRA, CDR2 YSYEKL. J was trimmed by 5 bases and V by 3 bases; bases with no gene match: 4. In nucleotides, the CDR3 is TGCGCCAGCAGCCAGGGACTAGCGGGGGGGCGAGAAAACATTCAGTACTTC. Amino acid sequence: CASSQGLAGGRENIQYF.

This clonotype was recorded at least ten times. This sequence joins TRBV5-6 and TRBJ2-1; TRBD2 matches at 7 bases. The CDR3 length is 14 residues. The germline V gene has CDR1 SGHDT and CDR2 YYEEEE. V gave up 2 bases and J gave up 6 bases; unmatched junction bases: 5. This CDR3 reads CASSLGLAANEQFF. The CDR3 DNA reads as TGTGCCAGCAGCTTAGGGCTAGCGGCCAATGAGCAGTTCTTC.

Many counts were recorded for this clonotype. The chain employs TRBV7-9 and TRBJ2-5; no firm D call. CDR3 length: 14 residues. Germline CDR1 and CDR2: SEHNR and FQNEAQ (reference sequence). Trimming shortened V by 2 bases and J by 2 bases, and 9 bases separated the two germline ends. As DNA, the CDR3 is TGTGCCAGCAGCTTAAGCCACACGCAAGAGACCCAGTACTTC. Translated: CASSLSHTQETQYF. The full variable domain, completed using reference TRBV7-9 and TRBJ2-5, is DTGVSQNPRHKITKRGQNVTFRCDPISEHNRLYWYRQTLGQGPEFLTYFQNEAQLEKSRLLSDRFSAERPKGSFSTLEIQRTEQGDSAMYLCASSLSHTQETQYFGPGTRLLVL.

V is TRBV30 and J is TRBJ1-5, with 10 nucleotides matching TRBD1. This CDR3 is 14 amino acids long. The germline CDR1 and CDR2 sequences are GTSNPN and SVGIG (reference sequence). Germline trimming cut 0 bases from V and 7 bases from J; bases unmatched to any gene: 3. DNA for the CDR3: TGTGCCTGGAGTGTCGGGACAGGGGAACAGCCCCAGCATTTT. It codes for CAWSVGTGEQPQHF.

This clonotype was found many times. The chain links TRBV7-6 to TRBJ1-6; TRBD1 matches at 8 bases. The CDR3 has 18 amino acids. The junction had 15 bases not matched to a gene; V was cut back by 2 bases and J by 9 bases. Germline loops: CDR1 SGHVS, CDR2 FNYEAQ. CDR3 nucleotide sequence: TGTGCCAGCAGCTTAATCCCTGGGACAGGCGAAGGGGGTTCACCCCTCCACTTT. It yields the protein CASSLIPGTGEGGSPLHF.

The rearrangement uses TRBV30 and TRBJ1-5; 7 bases align to TRBD1. The CDR3 contains 16 residues. The V and J ends lost 0 bases and 2 bases, in that order; junction bases with no gene match: 7. CDR1 is GTSNPN and CDR2 is SVGIG in the germline V gene (reference sequence). CDR3 in DNA: TGTGCCTGGAGTGTACAGCCCCAGGGGGGCAATCAGCCCCAGCATTTT. The encoded protein is CAWSVQPQGGNQPQHF.

The chain carries TRBV18 and TRBJ1-1; no reliable D call. The length of the CDR3 is 15 residues. In germline, CDR1 is KGHSH, CDR2 LQKENI. V lost 0 bases and J lost 0, with 8 bases in between. CDR3 residues: CASSPPNSMNTEAFF. CDR3 nucleotide sequence: TGTGCCAGCTCACCACCGAACAGTATGAACACTGAAGCTTTCTTT.

A few counts support this clonotype. The chain joins TRBV5-4 to TRBJ2-6; 7 nucleotides match TRBD1. CDR1 and CDR2 from the germline V gene are SGHNT and YYREEE (reference sequence). V gave up 4 bases and J gave up 4 bases; unmatched junction bases: 5. The CDR3 has 15 amino acids. The CDR3 DNA follows: TGTGCCAGCAGCCAGACAGGGTCCGGGGCCAACGTCCTGACTTTC. Translated: CASSQTGSGANVLTF.

The chain has TRBV5-1 and TRBJ1-6; D is uncertain. The CDR3 spans 13 residues. The germline V gene has CDR1 SGHRS and CDR2 YFSETQ. With 4 bases removed from V and 0 bases from J, the gap between germline ends came to 2 bases. CDR3 nucleotide sequence: TGCGCCAGCAGCAACTCCTATAATTCACCCCTCCACTTT. This sequence encodes CASSNSYNSPLHF.